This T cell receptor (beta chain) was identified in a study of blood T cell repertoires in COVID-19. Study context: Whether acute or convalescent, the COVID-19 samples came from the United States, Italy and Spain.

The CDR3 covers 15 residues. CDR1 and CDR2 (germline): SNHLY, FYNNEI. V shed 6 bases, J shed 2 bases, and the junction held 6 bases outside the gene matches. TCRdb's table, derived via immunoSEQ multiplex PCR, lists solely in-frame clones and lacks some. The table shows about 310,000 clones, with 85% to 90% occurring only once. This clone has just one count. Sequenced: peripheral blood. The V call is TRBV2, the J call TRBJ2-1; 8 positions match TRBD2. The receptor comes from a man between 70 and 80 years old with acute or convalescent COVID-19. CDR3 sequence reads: CASRIAGPTYNEQFF. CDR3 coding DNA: TGTGCCAGCAGAATAGCGGGACCAACCTACAATGAGCAGTTCTTC.